This T cell receptor (beta chain) was retrieved from a study of shared clonotypes between healthy human individuals. At the level of the study: A couple of women and a few men aged 18 to 49 served as donors. Per donor, CD8 memory used one plate, CD8 naive used two, CD4 memory used three and CD4 naive used three. Study-wide results and limits: Sorted-subset samples were not fully sequenced, rarefaction indicated.

A remark on this clone: The target antigen is unknown.

The V end lost 2 bases, the J end lost 2 bases, and 13 bases lay between the germline ends. Germline loops: CDR1 LNHDA, CDR2 SQIVND (reference sequence). This CDR3 comprises 15 residues. Evenly divided among several immunoSEQ plates was the genomic DNA of each subset. Measured with immunoSEQ multiplex PCR; TCRdb has only the in-frame clones, and not every one. The sample contains millions of clones, more than 90% of which appear only once. The sample consisted of naive CD4+ T cells sorted from blood. As for subset: CD45RA+ positively selected. This TCR was sampled from a man between 18 and 29 years old in good health. The chain is built from TRBV19 and TRBJ2-7; D remains unclear. CDR3 sequence: CASSIIAGSTYEQYF. The CDR3 DNA sequence: TGTGCCAGTAGTATAATCGCCGGCTCAACCTACGAGCAGTACTTC.